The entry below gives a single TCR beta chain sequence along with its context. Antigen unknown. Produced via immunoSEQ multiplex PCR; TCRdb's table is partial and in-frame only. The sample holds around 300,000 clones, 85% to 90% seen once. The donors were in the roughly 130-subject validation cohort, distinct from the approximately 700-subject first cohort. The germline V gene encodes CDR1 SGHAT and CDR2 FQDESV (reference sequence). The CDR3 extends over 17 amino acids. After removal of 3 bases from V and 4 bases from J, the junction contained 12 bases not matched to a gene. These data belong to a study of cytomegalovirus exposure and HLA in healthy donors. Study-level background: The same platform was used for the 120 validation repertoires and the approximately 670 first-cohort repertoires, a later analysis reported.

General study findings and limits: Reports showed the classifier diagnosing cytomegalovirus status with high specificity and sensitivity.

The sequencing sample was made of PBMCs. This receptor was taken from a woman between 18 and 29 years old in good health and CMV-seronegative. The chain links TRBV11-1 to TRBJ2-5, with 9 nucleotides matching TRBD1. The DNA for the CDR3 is TGTGCCAGCAGCTTCTTGGGACAGGGACCATTTTCAGAGACCCAGTACTTC. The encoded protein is CASSFLGQGPFSETQYF. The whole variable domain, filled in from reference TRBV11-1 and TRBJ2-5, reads EAEVAQSPRYKITEKSQAVAFWCDPISGHATLYWYRQILGQGPELLVQFQDESVVDDSQLPKDRFSAERLKGVDSTLKIQPAELGDSAMYLCASSFLGQGPFSETQYFGPGTRLLVL.